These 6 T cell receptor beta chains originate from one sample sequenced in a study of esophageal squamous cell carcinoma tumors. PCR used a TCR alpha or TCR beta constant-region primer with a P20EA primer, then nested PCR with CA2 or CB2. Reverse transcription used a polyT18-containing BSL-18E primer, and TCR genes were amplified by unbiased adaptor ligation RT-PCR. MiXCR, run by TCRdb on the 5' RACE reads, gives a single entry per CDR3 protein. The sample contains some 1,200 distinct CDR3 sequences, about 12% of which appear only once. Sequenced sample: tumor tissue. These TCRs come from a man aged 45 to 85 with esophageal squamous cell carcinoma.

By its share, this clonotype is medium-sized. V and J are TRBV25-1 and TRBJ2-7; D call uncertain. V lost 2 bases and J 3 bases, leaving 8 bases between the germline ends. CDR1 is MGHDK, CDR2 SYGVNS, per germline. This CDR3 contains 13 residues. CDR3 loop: CASSEAASYEQYF. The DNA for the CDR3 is TGTGCCAGCAGTGAAGCAGCCAGCTACGAGCAGTACTTC.

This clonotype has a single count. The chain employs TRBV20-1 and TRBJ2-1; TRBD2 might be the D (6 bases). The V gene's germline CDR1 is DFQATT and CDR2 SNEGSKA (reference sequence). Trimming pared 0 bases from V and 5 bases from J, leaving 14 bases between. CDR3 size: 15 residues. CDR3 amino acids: CSARDPGRTNNEQFF. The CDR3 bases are TGCAGTGCTAGAGATCCGGGACGGACTAACAATGAGCAGTTCTTC.

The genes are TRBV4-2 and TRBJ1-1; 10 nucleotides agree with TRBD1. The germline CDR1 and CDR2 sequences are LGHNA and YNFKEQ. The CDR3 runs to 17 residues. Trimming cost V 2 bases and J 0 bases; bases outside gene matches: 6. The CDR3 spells CASSQRTGGEVNTEAFF. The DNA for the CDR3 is TGTGCCAGCAGCCAAAGGACAGGGGGAGAGGTGAACACTGAAGCTTTCTTT.

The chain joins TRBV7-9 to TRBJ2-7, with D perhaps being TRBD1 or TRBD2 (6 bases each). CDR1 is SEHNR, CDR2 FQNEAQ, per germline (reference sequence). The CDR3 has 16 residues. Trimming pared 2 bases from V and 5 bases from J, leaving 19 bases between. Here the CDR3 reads CASSLFGRTGGDEQYF. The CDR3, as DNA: TGTGCCAGCAGCTTATTTGGGCGGACCGGGGGCGACGAGCAGTACTTC.

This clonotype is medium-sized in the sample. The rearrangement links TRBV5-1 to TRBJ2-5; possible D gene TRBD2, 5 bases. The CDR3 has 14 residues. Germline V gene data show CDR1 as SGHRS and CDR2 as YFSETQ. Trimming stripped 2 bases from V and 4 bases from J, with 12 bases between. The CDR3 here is CASSFQNSVETQYF. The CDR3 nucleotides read TGCGCCAGCAGCTTTCAGAATAGCGTAGAGACCCAGTACTTC.

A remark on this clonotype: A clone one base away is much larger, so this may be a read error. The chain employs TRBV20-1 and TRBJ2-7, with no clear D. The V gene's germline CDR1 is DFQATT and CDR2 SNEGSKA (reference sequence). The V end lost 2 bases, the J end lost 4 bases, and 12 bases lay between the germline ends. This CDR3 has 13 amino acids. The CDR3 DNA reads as TGCAGTGCTAGACCCAATGACGGTTACGAGCAGTACTTC. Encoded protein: CSARPNDGYEQYF.